Listed below are T cell receptor beta chains from one sample, sequenced in a study of low-dose radiotherapy and immunotherapy resistance in tumors. TCRdb re-derived calls from the reads in MiXCR, one entry per CDR3 protein. The table lists 35,000 to 50,000 distinct CDR3 sequences, roughly a third of them singletons, with 3.5% to 4% in the top ten. Specimen: PBMCs, collected before treatment. The receptors were gathered from a male donor with gallbladder cancer. Each CDR3 is given with its conserved first and last residue. The D gene is left open where the match is weak. Size is omitted from some rows. Given values are once, few, many or a class for expanded clones.

D gene	clone size	V gene	J gene	CDR3 protein	CDR3 DNA
NA	NA	TRBV29-1	TRBJ2-3	CSVEEGGTQYF	TGCAGCGTTGAAGAAGGAGGTACGCAGTATTTT
TRBD2	NA	TRBV6-2/TRBV6-3	TRBJ2-6	CASSEASGRSSGANVLTF	TGTGCCAGCAGTGAAGCTAGCGGGAGGAGCTCTGGGGCCAACGTCCTGACTTTC
NA	once	TRBV19	TRBJ2-1	CASSMTSAGLLGPDNEQFF	TGTGCCAGTAGTATGACCTCGGCCGGTCTCCTAGGACCCGACAATGAGCAGTTCTTC
NA	NA	TRBV29-1	TRBJ2-3	CSVAGQGDTQYF	TGCAGCGTTGCTGGGCAGGGCGATACGCAGTATTTT
NA	many	TRBV3-1	TRBJ2-2	CASSQHQAGTGELFF	TGTGCCAGCAGCCAACATCAGGCGGGCACCGGGGAGCTGTTTTTT
NA	NA	TRBV15	TRBJ2-2	CATSRQGQYTGELFF	TGTGCCACCAGCAGACAAGGACAGTACACCGGGGAGCTGTTTTTT
TRBD2	many	TRBV19	TRBJ2-2	CASTLGGVNTGELFF	TGTGCCAGTACCTTGGGAGGGGTGAACACCGGGGAGCTGTTTTTT
TRBD2	NA	TRBV28	TRBJ2-7	CAITGEGRIEQYF	TGTGCCATTACGGGGGAGGGCCGGATCGAGCAGTACTTC
TRBD1	once	TRBV29-1	TRBJ2-7	CSVDAGTGSGEQYF	TGCAGCGTAGACGCCGGGACAGGGTCAGGCGAGCAGTACTTC
NA	NA	TRBV4-3	TRBJ2-6	CASSQITDTGAAWSGANVLTF	TGCGCCAGCAGCCAAATAACGGATACCGGAGCAGCCTGGTCTGGGGCCAACGTCCTGACTTTC
NA	many	TRBV9	TRBJ2-2	CASSAGATNTGELFF	TGTGCCAGCAGCGCCGGAGCGACGAACACCGGGGAGCTGTTTTTT
NA	NA	TRBV5-5	TRBJ1-1	CASSLVLSEAFF	TGTGCCAGCAGCTTGGTCTTAAGTGAAGCTTTCTTT
NA	NA	TRBV20-1	TRBJ2-2	CSARDKSPNTGELFF	TGCAGTGCTAGAGATAAGTCCCCGAACACCGGGGAGCTGTTTTTT
NA	NA	TRBV3-1	TRBJ2-7	CASSQKVAYEQYF	TGTGCCAGCAGCCAAAAGGTCGCCTACGAGCAGTACTTC
NA	many	TRBV3-1	TRBJ2-1	CASSQAAGNPGFF	TGTGCCAGCAGCCAAGCTGCCGGGAACCCGGGGTTCTTC
NA	many	TRBV7-6	TRBJ2-1	CASSTGPNEQFF	TGTGCCAGCAGTACCGGGCCCAATGAGCAGTTCTTC
TRBD2	NA	TRBV5-6	TRBJ2-3	CASSWGLAGAVSSTDTQYF	TGTGCCAGCAGCTGGGGACTAGCGGGGGCGGTATCTAGCACAGATACGCAGTATTTT
TRBD1	NA	TRBV6-2/TRBV6-3	TRBJ2-7	CASSEGPDRTYEQYF	TGTGCCAGCAGTGAAGGACCGGACAGGACCTACGAGCAGTACTTC
NA	many	TRBV21-1	TRBJ2-1	CASSKLLAYCILSSYNEQFF	TGTGCCAGCAGCAAGCTACTAGCGTACTGTATTCTGAGCTCCTACAATGAGCAGTTCTTC
TRBD1	NA	TRBV4-1	TRBJ1-4	CASSADRANEKLFF	TGCGCCAGCAGCGCGGACAGGGCGAATGAAAAACTGTTTTTT
TRBD1	NA	TRBV7-2	TRBJ2-7	CASSLGTGAEQYF	TGTGCCAGCAGCTTGGGGACAGGGGCCGAGCAGTACTTC
TRBD2	NA	TRBV10-1	TRBJ2-7	CASSDTGTSLNEQYF	TGCGCCAGCAGTGATACCGGGACTAGTCTCAACGAGCAGTACTTC
NA	NA	TRBV29-1	TRBJ2-6	CSVEGSGFGGANVLTF	TGCAGCGTTGAAGGTTCCGGGTTTGGTGGGGCCAACGTCCTGACTTTC
TRBD2	many	TRBV20-1	TRBJ2-3	CSALRTSGITTDTQYF	TGCAGTGCTTTACGGACTAGCGGGATAACCACAGATACGCAGTATTTT
NA	NA	TRBV7-8	TRBJ1-2	CASSPTVAGLLLYGYTF	TGTGCCAGCAGCCCAACAGTTGCGGGACTTCTCCTCTATGGCTACACCTTC
NA	many	TRBV7-2	TRBJ2-3	CASSPWGDTQYF	TGTGCCAGCAGCCCGTGGGGGGATACGCAGTATTTT
TRBD1	once	TRBV20-1	TRBJ1-5	CSASRFPPGTGGNQPQHF	TGCAGTGCTAGCCGATTCCCACCCGGGACAGGAGGCAATCAGCCCCAGCATTTT
NA	many	TRBV28	TRBJ1-1	CASSLTARGTEAFF	TGTGCCAGCAGTTTAACAGCGAGGGGGACTGAAGCTTTCTTT
NA	NA	TRBV29-1	TRBJ1-1	CSVDSGVLNTEAFF	TGCAGCGTTGATTCTGGGGTCCTGAACACTGAAGCTTTCTTT
TRBD1	NA	TRBV7-9	TRBJ1-3	CASSLGQISGNTIYF	TGTGCCAGCAGTTTGGGACAGATCTCTGGAAACACCATATATTTT
TRBD1	NA	TRBV28	TRBJ1-1	CASTETGGMNTEAFF	TGTGCCAGTACTGAGACAGGGGGGATGAACACTGAAGCTTTCTTT
TRBD1	NA	TRBV7-6	TRBJ1-2	CASSLAGDSALGGYTF	TGTGCCAGCAGCTTAGCCGGGGACAGCGCCCTAGGTGGCTACACCTTC
NA	NA	TRBV7-2	TRBJ2-2	CASSLGPMSGELFF	TGTGCCAGCAGCCTCGGACCGATGTCCGGGGAGCTGTTTTTT
NA	many	TRBV21-1	TRBJ1-2	CASSKGFGRRGRRNYGYTF	TGTGCCAGCAGCAAAGGATTCGGGAGGAGGGGGCGTAGAAACTATGGCTACACCTTC
TRBD2	NA	TRBV7-2	TRBJ2-7	CASSHFRRGGSYEQYF	TGTGCCAGCAGCCATTTCCGGCGGGGGGGCTCCTACGAGCAGTACTTC
NA	few	TRBV5-1	TRBJ1-6	CASGYIGENSPLHF	TGTGCCAGCGGATATATCGGGGAAAATTCACCCCTCCACTTT
TRBD2	medium-sized	TRBV5-4	TRBJ2-2	CATRLAGANTGELFF	TGTGCCACCCGGCTAGCGGGTGCGAACACCGGGGAGCTGTTTTTT
TRBD2	many	TRBV7-8	TRBJ2-3	CASSLRTSGGRDTQYF	TGTGCCAGCAGCCTCCGGACTAGCGGTGGTAGAGATACGCAGTATTTT
TRBD2	NA	TRBV9	TRBJ2-6	CASSDPGGRAAGANVLTF	TGTGCCAGCAGCGACCCTGGCGGGAGGGCCGCTGGGGCCAACGTCCTGACTTTC
NA	once	TRBV7-8	TRBJ2-7	CASSSGGTFSYEQYF	TGTGCCAGCAGCTCAGGGGGGACATTCTCCTACGAGCAGTACTTC
TRBD1	few	TRBV11-1	TRBJ2-7	CASSLAGTGGSGEQYF	TGTGCCAGCAGCTTAGCCGGGACAGGGGGCTCAGGCGAGCAGTACTTC
TRBD2	NA	TRBV27	TRBJ2-2	CASSLVGIAGNTGELFF	TGTGCCAGCAGTTTGGTGGGGATAGCGGGGAACACCGGGGAGCTGTTTTTT
TRBD2	many	TRBV12-5	TRBJ2-3	CASGAAGVAASTDTQYF	TGTGCTAGTGGTGCCGCGGGGGTTGCGGCTAGCACAGATACGCAGTATTTT
TRBD2	NA	TRBV5-1	TRBJ2-2	CASSSLGLDGGELFF	TGCGCCAGCAGCTCCCTGGGACTAGATGGCGGGGAGCTGTTTTTT
TRBD1	NA	TRBV5-1	TRBJ1-1	CASSSQTQGAEAFF	TGCGCCAGCAGCTCGCAAACTCAGGGGGCTGAAGCTTTCTTT
NA	once	TRBV5-1	TRBJ2-3	CASSFLGGFADTQYF	TGCGCCAGCAGCTTTCTCGGGGGTTTTGCAGATACGCAGTATTTT
NA	few	TRBV5-4	TRBJ2-2	CASSLETGTGELFF	TGTGCCAGCAGCTTGGAGACAGGCACCGGGGAGCTGTTTTTT
NA	medium-sized	TRBV5-4	TRBJ2-3	CASSLDSTDTQYF	TGTGCCAGCAGCCTTGACAGCACAGATACGCAGTATTTT
TRBD2	many	TRBV5-5	TRBJ2-7	CASSLAGGGVYEQYF	TGTGCCAGCAGTTTAGCGGGAGGAGGGGTCTACGAGCAGTACTTC
NA	NA	TRBV13	TRBJ2-6	CASSLRGQIFSGANVLTF	TGTGCCAGCAGCTTACGCGGACAAATTTTCTCTGGGGCCAACGTCCTGACTTTC